Below, 10 T cell receptor beta chains from the same sample are listed, as sequenced in a study of vaccination and CD4 T cells after COVID-19. Treatment here: roughly nine-day PBMC culture with coronavirus spike peptide pools or control peptides (ViraFEST assay). Their cognate antigens are unknown. The Oncomine TCR Beta short-read assay was applied to DNA of cultured CD4+ T cells. TCRdb analysed the PCR reads with MiXCR anew, one entry per CDR3 protein. The sample lists about 15,000 distinct CDR3 sequences, approximately 58% occurring once. Source: CD4+ T cells from blood, cultured in vitro, taken after SARS-CoV-2 vaccination. Every receptor here comes from a human donor who had recovered from COVID-19.

V is TRBV15 and J is TRBJ2-1; TRBD2 might be the D (7 bases). CDR1 is LNHNV, CDR2 YYDKDF, per germline (reference sequence). V lost 3 bases and J lost 8, with 17 bases in between. The CDR3 covers 15 residues. The DNA for the CDR3 is TGTGCCACCAGCAGGGCCGGCGGGGGCAGGGATGAGCAGTTCTTC. Residues: CATSRAGGGRDEQFF.

The chain has TRBV20-1 and TRBJ1-2; 12 bases match TRBD1. Germline lookup yields CDR1 DFQATT and CDR2 SNEGSKA (reference sequence). Trimming at V came to 1 base and at J to 6 bases, leaving 12 bases not matched to a gene. CDR3 length: 17 residues. This CDR3 reads CSARAWDRGQVGHGYTF. In DNA, the CDR3 is TGCAGTGCTAGAGCCTGGGACAGGGGGCAAGTGGGCCATGGCTACACCTTC.

The chain combines TRBV11-1 with TRBJ2-7; perhaps D is TRBD1 or TRBD2 (5 bases each). The germline CDR1 and CDR2 sequences are SGHAT and FQDESV (reference sequence). Trimming took off 5 bases at V and 5 bases at J, with 13 bases between the two ends. This CDR3 comprises 13 residues. The CDR3 coding sequence is TGTGCCAGCAGCCCGGGACCTGCCAACGAGCAGTACTTC. As protein: CASSPGPANEQYF.

The V call is TRBV11-1, the J call TRBJ2-1; 10 bases line up with TRBD2. CDR3 length: 15 residues. Trimming removed 1 base from V and 4 bases from J; junction bases left unmatched: 1. Germline V gives CDR1 SGHAT, CDR2 FQDESV (reference sequence). The CDR3 sequence is CASSLVAGGYNEQFF. The CDR3 region has the DNA TGTGCCAGCAGCTTAGTAGCGGGGGGTTACAATGAGCAGTTCTTC.

The chain combines TRBV27 with TRBJ1-6; possibly TRBD1 for D (5 bases). The length of the CDR3 is 14 residues. The germline CDR1 and CDR2 sequences are MNHEY and SMNVEV (reference sequence). With 8 bases removed from V and 9 bases from J, the gap between germline ends came to 17 bases. CDR3: CASSGGPGGSPLHF. The CDR3, as DNA: TGTGCCAGCTCAGGAGGCCCTGGGGGTTCACCCCTCCACTTT.

This clonotype was seen a single time. This chain links TRBV5-8 with TRBJ1-5, with a weak D call TRBD1 (5 bases). This CDR3 comprises 16 residues. Germline assignment: CDR1 SGHTS and CDR2 YDEGEE. Trimming removed 0 bases at V and 2 bases at J, with 12 bases between. In nucleotides, the CDR3 is TGTGCCAGCAGCTTGGGGCTCGGAGGGGGCAATCAGCCCCAGCATTTT. Residues: CASSLGLGGGNQPQHF.

This rearrangement joins TRBV19 to TRBJ1-2; D not certain. Germline V gene lookup returns CDR1 LNHDA and CDR2 SQIVND (reference sequence). Between the trimmed V and J ends, which lost 1 base and 8 bases, there was a span of 14 bases. This CDR3 region has 14 residues. The CDR3 protein is CASSIGAGSEGYTF. In DNA, the CDR3 is TGTGCCAGTAGTATAGGGGCAGGATCTGAAGGCTACACCTTC.

The chain couples TRBV6-5 to TRBJ1-2; D not certain. The CDR3 totals 16 residues. Germline V gene sequence: CDR1 MNHEY, CDR2 SVGAGI. The V end was cut by 4 bases, the J end by 8 bases, with 23 bases between. Written as DNA, the CDR3 is TGTGCCAGCAGTTCCCGACGGGGAGCAGGTCTGCTGGGCTACACCTTC. It translates to CASSSRRGAGLLGYTF.

DNA for the CDR3: TGTGCCAGCAGTGAATATGGGCAGATCTATGGCTACACCTTC. Protein product: CASSEYGQIYGYTF. The chain couples TRBV25-1 to TRBJ1-2, with unresolved D. Trimming removed 0 bases at V and 4 bases at J, with 9 bases between. The CDR3 totals 14 residues. The germline CDR1 and CDR2 sequences are MGHDK and SYGVNS.

The chain uses TRBV28 and TRBJ1-2; tentative D call: TRBD1 (5 bases). Germline V CDR1 and CDR2: MDHEN, SYDVKM. The ends were cut back, 3 bases at V and 5 bases at J, with 22 bases in the middle. There are 17 residues in the CDR3. The CDR3 DNA reads TGTGCCAGCAGTTTGCTGACGACGGGACTTGGGGAATATGGCTACACCTTC. As protein: CASSLLTTGLGEYGYTF.